This T cell receptor (beta chain) emerged from a study of blood T cell repertoires in COVID-19. About the research overall: Both acute and convalescent COVID-19 samples were obtained from the United States, Italy and Spain. Nucleic acid was either cDNA or gDNA, and it came from T cells, B-cell-depleted T cells, or PBMCs.

As originally analysed: Estimated nucleated cell counts came from reference gene primer amplification. TCRdb's copy holds only in-frame clones and misses some; the assay was immunoSEQ multiplex PCR. V and J calls and clone size are as listed in that table; D and trimming were resolved from the DNA. The sample has approximately 47,000 clones; approximately 88% are singletons. Germline-derived CDR1 and CDR2 are SGHRS and YFSETQ. With 0 bases clipped from V and 4 bases from J, the junction kept 8 bases outside the gene matches. The CDR3 spans 16 residues. Sequenced: peripheral blood. The rearrangement uses TRBV5-1 and TRBJ2-5; 8 bases are a match to TRBD1. This TCR was recovered from a human donor with active COVID-19. The donor label of this sample is uncertain. In DNA, the CDR3 is TGCGCCAGCAGCTTGGTTCCCGGACAGGGTACAGAGACCCAGTACTTC. Protein sequence: CASSLVPGQGTETQYF.